The 14 T cell receptor beta chains in this list originate from one sample, sequenced in a study of shared clonotypes between healthy human individuals. The repertoire was sequenced with immunoSEQ multiplex PCR; TCRdb's copy has only in-frame clones and lacks some. The sample contains about 680,000 clones, approximately 73% of which appear only once. Sequences were obtained from memory CD4+ T cells sorted from blood. Subset indicated: CD45RA-negative fraction. Receptor source: a woman between 25 and 40 years old in good health.

The chain has TRBV7-2 and TRBJ1-5, with a weak D call TRBD1 (6 bases). The germline V and J ends were trimmed by 1 base and 3 bases, with 10 bases remaining between them. CDR1 is SGHTA, CDR2 FQGNSA, per germline. This CDR3 region has 15 residues. Here the CDR3 DNA reads TGTGCCAGCAGCTTAGGACAGGTACTCAATCAGCCCCAGCATTTT. Translating gives CASSLGQVLNQPQHF.

J is TRBJ2-3 and V is TRBV5-1; TRBD1 might be the D (6 bases). This CDR3 comprises 15 residues. Between the trimmed V and J ends, which lost 4 bases and 2 bases, there was a span of 14 bases. Germline CDR1 SGHRS, CDR2 YFSETQ. The CDR3 coding sequence is TGCGCCAGCAGCGGTAACCGGGACAACACAGATACGCAGTATTTT. Amino acids: CASSGNRDNTDTQYF.

The chain is built from TRBV7-9 and TRBJ2-1; a weak D match, TRBD2 (6 bases). CDR1 and CDR2 from the germline V gene are SEHNR and FQNEAQ (reference sequence). V lost 4 bases and J lost 6, with 13 bases in between. The CDR3 totals 14 residues. CDR3 protein: CASSSGDWINEQFF. The CDR3 DNA reads TGTGCCAGCAGCTCCGGGGACTGGATCAATGAGCAGTTCTTC.

The chain carries TRBV7-2 and TRBJ2-5, with 8 bases lining up with TRBD1. From germline, CDR1 is SGHTA and CDR2 FQGNSA. CDR3 length: 19 residues. The trim removed 5 bases at V and 6 bases at J, leaving 23 bases unmatched. CDR3 in DNA: TGTGCCAGCAGCCAGGCCCCCGACAGGGGCCTAGGGCAAAGACAGACCCAGTACTTC. Its translation: CASSQAPDRGLGQRQTQYF.

V gene TRBV6-1 combines with J gene TRBJ2-1, with 9 bases that match TRBD2. CDR1 and CDR2 (germline): MNHNS, SASEGT. The CDR3 contains 17 residues. V shed 6 bases, J shed 5 bases, and the junction held 14 bases outside the gene matches. CDR3 loop: CASSERPGLAGNNEQFF. The CDR3 nucleotides are TGTGCCAGCAGCGAAAGGCCGGGACTAGCTGGTAACAATGAGCAGTTCTTC.

The chain carries TRBV28 and TRBJ2-1; D call uncertain. CDR1 MDHEN and CDR2 SYDVKM come from the germline V gene. V lost 5 bases and J lost 12, with 17 bases in between. The CDR3 loop spans 13 amino acids. The CDR3 here is CASSPPHTIGQFF. CDR3 DNA: TGTGCCAGCAGTCCGCCCCATACAATTGGGCAGTTCTTC. The whole variable domain, filled in from reference TRBV28 and TRBJ2-1, reads DVKVTQSSRYLVKRTGEKVFLECVQDMDHENMFWYRQDPGLGLRLIYFSYDVKMKEKGDIPEGYSVSREKKERFSLILESASTNQTSMYLCASSPPHTIGQFFGPGTRLTVL.

V gene TRBV28 combines with J gene TRBJ2-7; 8 nucleotides agree with TRBD1. After removal of 4 bases from V and 5 bases from J, the junction contained 10 bases not matched to a gene. In germline, CDR1 is MDHEN, CDR2 SYDVKM. This CDR3 is built from 15 residues. The CDR3, as DNA: TGTGCCAGCAGTTCGAGGGCAGGGGGCAAACACGAGCAGTACTTC. This translates into CASSSRAGGKHEQYF.

This clone was recorded only once. This sequence joins TRBV6-4 and TRBJ1-1; D remains ambiguous. CDR1 and CDR2 (germline): MRHNA, SNTAGT. The length of the CDR3 is 20 residues. Trimming took off 3 bases at V and 2 bases at J, with 28 bases between the two ends. Here the CDR3 reads CASSERPDGLTSRPNTEAFF. Written as DNA, the CDR3 is TGTGCCAGCAGTGAAAGGCCAGATGGACTGACTTCGCGTCCCAACACTGAAGCTTTCTTT.

The V gene is TRBV6-6, the J gene TRBJ2-7; 7 bases match TRBD2. The CDR3 loop spans 15 amino acids. V gave up 5 bases and J gave up 0 bases; unmatched junction bases: 7. Looked up from germline, CDR1 is MNHNY and CDR2 is SVGAGI (reference sequence). The CDR3 DNA is TGTGCCAGCAGTCCCTATTGGGGGGGCTCCTACGAGCAGTACTTC. Translated: CASSPYWGGSYEQYF.

CDR3 DNA sequence: TGTGCCAGCGAATGGGACAGGGATCATGGCTACACCTTC. Its translation: CASEWDRDHGYTF. The V and J genes are TRBV2 and TRBJ1-2, with TRBD1 matching 9 bases. The J segment lost 6 bases and the V segment lost 8 bases, leaving 7 bases of the junction unmatched. This CDR3 spans 13 amino acids. Germline lookup yields CDR1 SNHLY and CDR2 FYNNEI.

The V call is TRBV6-5, the J call TRBJ2-4, with 10 bases lining up with TRBD1. The CDR3 is made up of 16 amino acids. CDR1 is MNHEY and CDR2 is SVGAGI in the germline V gene. J was trimmed by 7 bases and V by 4 bases; bases with no gene match: 10. The CDR3 region is CASSSRTGGNVNIQYF. CDR3 DNA sequence: TGTGCCAGCAGTTCCCGGACAGGGGGGAATGTTAACATTCAGTACTTC.

The chain employs TRBV21-1 and TRBJ1-2; the table assigns TRBD1, which was not confirmed against the DNA. TRBV21-1 is recorded as a pseudogene. The CDR3 is 17 residues long. This CDR3 reads CASSYRYRDRVHYGYTF. CDR3 nucleotide sequence: TGTGCCAGCAGCTATCGTTACCGGGACAGGGTACACTATGGCTACACCTTC.

The V and J genes are TRBV2 and TRBJ2-7, with D possibly matching TRBD1 (6 bases). The germline V gene encodes CDR1 SNHLY and CDR2 FYNNEI. V was cut by 4 bases and J by 4 bases, with 14 bases left in between. The length of the CDR3 is 14 residues. The CDR3 DNA sequence: TGTGCCAGCAGTGTAGGCAGGGGAGTTTACGAGCAGTACTTC. Amino acids: CASSVGRGVYEQYF.

The rearrangement uses TRBV10-3 and TRBJ1-1, with D possibly TRBD1 on 6 matching bases. Looked up from germline, CDR1 is ENHRY and CDR2 is SYGVKD. CDR3 length equals 13 residues. The V gene lost 6 bases and the J gene lost 3 bases, with 11 bases spanning the gap. CDR3 residues: CAISPRGDTEAFF. DNA of the CDR3: TGTGCCATCAGCCCGAGGGGGGACACTGAAGCTTTCTTT.